This T cell receptor beta chain was sequenced during a study of Tregs in tolerant kidney transplant recipients. Mixed chimerism was transient after nonmyeloablative marrow transplants from related graft donors. Notes on this clone: Its target is unknown. Other DNA sequences in the same sample also yield this CDR3.

Study-level results: Expanding Tregs on activated donor B cells appeared to best identify donor-specific TCRbeta clones. Validation in larger populations is needed because few patients were studied.

Sequencing was performed with immunoSEQ multiplex PCR; in TCRdb, only in-frame clones are kept and a portion is missing. The sample includes tens of thousands of clones, 90% to 95% seen only once; the top ten take about 1.6%. This CDR3 has 13 amino acids. Deletions cut 7 bases from V and 3 bases from J, with 12 bases between. Germline assignment: CDR1 SGHRS and CDR2 YFSETQ. This sample comprised CD4+ T cells from blood (PBMCs), obtained 24 months after the transplant. This sequence joins TRBV5-1 and TRBJ2-3; a weak D match, TRBD2 (6 bases). The TCR comes from a human patient who received a combined kidney and bone marrow transplant. The graft donor may account for some of the T cells. CDR3 protein: CASSLGGTDTQYF. CDR3 nucleotide sequence: TGCGCCAGCTCCCTGGGAGGTACAGATACGCAGTATTTT. Looking up the rest from reference TRBV5-1 and TRBJ2-3 gives the full variable domain: KAGVTQTPRYLIKTRGQQVTLSCSPISGHRSVSWYQQTPGQGLQFLFEYFSETQRNKGNFPGRFSGRQFSNSRSEMNVSTLELGDSALYLCASSLGGTDTQYFGPGTRLTVL.